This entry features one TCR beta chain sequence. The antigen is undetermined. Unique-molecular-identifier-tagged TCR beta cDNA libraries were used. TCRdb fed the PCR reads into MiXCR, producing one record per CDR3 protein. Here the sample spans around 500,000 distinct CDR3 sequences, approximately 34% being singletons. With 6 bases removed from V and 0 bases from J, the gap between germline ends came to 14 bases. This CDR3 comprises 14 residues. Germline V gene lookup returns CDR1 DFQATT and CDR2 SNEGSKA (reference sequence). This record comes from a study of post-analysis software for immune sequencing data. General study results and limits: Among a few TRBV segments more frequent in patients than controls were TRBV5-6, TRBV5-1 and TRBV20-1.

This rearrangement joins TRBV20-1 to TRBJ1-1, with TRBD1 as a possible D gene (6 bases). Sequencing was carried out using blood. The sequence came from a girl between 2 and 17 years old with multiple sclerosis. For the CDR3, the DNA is TGCAGTGCCACCGCGGGGGCGATGAACACTGAAGCTTTCTTT. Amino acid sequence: CSATAGAMNTEAFF.